Listed here are 29 T cell receptor beta chains from one sample, sequenced in a study of cytomegalovirus exposure and HLA in healthy donors. Generated by immunoSEQ multiplex PCR, the TCRdb table keeps only in-frame clones and is missing some. The table records about 280,000 clones, approximately 90% of them present only once. The sample taken for sequencing was PBMCs. The receptors shown here come from a woman between 18 and 29 years old in good health and CMV-seronegative.

The genes are TRBV9 and TRBJ2-1, with TRBD1 identical over 8 bases. V trimming: 4 bases; J trimming: 3 bases; junction bases outside the gene matches: 6. The CDR3 runs to 15 residues. In germline, CDR1 is SGDLS, CDR2 YYNGEE. The DNA for the CDR3 is TGTGCCAGCAGCCCCTGGGACAGGTTCTACAATGAGCAGTTCTTC. Protein sequence: CASSPWDRFYNEQFF.

The chain employs TRBV27 and TRBJ2-1; D remains unclear. Germline-derived CDR1 and CDR2 are MNHEY and SMNVEV (reference sequence). V lost 5 bases to trimming and J lost 6 bases, with 14 bases between them. CDR3 length: 14 residues. The CDR3 reads CASSRLGFGNEQFF. The CDR3 DNA is TGTGCCAGCAGTCGACTTGGATTCGGCAATGAGCAGTTCTTC.

The chain has TRBV2 and TRBJ2-1, with 12 bases that match TRBD2. This CDR3 is built from 15 residues. Germline CDR1 and CDR2: SNHLY and FYNNEI. The V and J ends lost 6 bases and 9 bases, in that order; junction bases with no gene match: 9. CDR3 residues: CASRALAGGVSEQFF. CDR3 nucleotides: TGTGCCAGCAGGGCCCTAGCGGGAGGGGTCTCTGAGCAGTTCTTC.

The chain is built from TRBV5-1 and TRBJ1-1; D perhaps matches TRBD1 (5 bases). Per the germline V gene, CDR1 is SGHRS and CDR2 is YFSETQ. The V gene lost 4 bases and the J gene lost 1 base, with 14 bases spanning the gap. The CDR3 spans 15 residues. In nucleotides, the CDR3 is TGCGCCAGCAGCATTGGGGCCAGCCGGAACACTGAAGCTTTCTTT. Protein sequence: CASSIGASRNTEAFF. The entire variable domain, with the rest obtained from reference TRBV5-1 and TRBJ1-1, is as follows: KAGVTQTPRYLIKTRGQQVTLSCSPISGHRSVSWYQQTPGQGLQFLFEYFSETQRNKGNFPGRFSGRQFSNSRSEMNVSTLELGDSALYLCASSIGASRNTEAFFGQGTRLTVV.

In its sample, this clone was seen once. The V call is TRBV29-1, the J call TRBJ1-2, with D possibly matching TRBD1 (5 bases). CDR3 size: 17 residues. CDR1 SQVTM and CDR2 ANQGSEA come from the germline V gene. With 3 bases removed from V and 2 bases from J, the gap between germline ends came to 22 bases. The CDR3 DNA reads as TGCAGCGTTGACGTTACGTATTCGGTGTCAGGGAACTATGGCTACACCTTC. It specifies CSVDVTYSVSGNYGYTF.

This chain uses TRBV7-2 with TRBJ1-1, with 7 positions matching TRBD1. Germline CDR1 is SGHTA and CDR2 is FQGNSA. The trim removed 1 base at V and 4 bases at J, leaving 3 bases unmatched. CDR3 length: 14 amino acids. The CDR3 DNA reads TGTGCCAGCAGCTTAGGTCCAGGGGGCACTGAAGCTTTCTTT. Protein product: CASSLGPGGTEAFF. The variable domain in full, completed from reference TRBV7-2 and TRBJ1-1, reads GAGVSQSPSNKVTEKGKDVELRCDPISGHTALYWYRQSLGQGLEFLIYFQGNSAPDKSGLPSDRFSAERTGGSVSTLTIQRTQQEDSAVYLCASSLGPGGTEAFFGQGTRLTVV.

In the case of this clone: The sample carries other DNA sequences with the same CDR3. The chain couples TRBV28 to TRBJ2-7, with 13 bases identical to TRBD2. This CDR3 comprises 15 residues. Per germline, CDR1 MDHEN and CDR2 SYDVKM. Losses at the gene ends were 6 bases for V and 4 bases for J; bases not matched to a gene: 6. DNA for the CDR3: TGTGCCAGCAGCCGAACTAGCGGGAGGGTATACGAGCAGTACTTC. This translates into CASSRTSGRVYEQYF.

This rearrangement joins TRBV28 to TRBJ1-2; perhaps TRBD1 as D (6 bases). This CDR3 is 18 amino acids long. V gave up 3 bases and J gave up 0 bases, with 20 bases separating them. Germline CDR1 and CDR2: MDHEN and SYDVKM. CDR3 nucleotides: TGTGCCAGCAGTTTCGGGCTTAGGGGGAGACATTCTAACTATGGCTACACCTTC. Translated: CASSFGLRGRHSNYGYTF.

The rearrangement uses TRBV7-6 and TRBJ2-3; 8 bases are a match to TRBD2. V lost 5 bases, J lost 1 base, and 14 bases stayed unmatched. This CDR3 contains 18 residues. Germline V gene lookup returns CDR1 SGHVS and CDR2 FNYEAQ. The CDR3 DNA follows: TGTGCCAGCAGCGCAGCGTTACTAGCGGAGAGCGGCACAGATACGCAGTATTTT. This encodes CASSAALLAESGTDTQYF.

This clone is a singleton in its sample. The chain combines TRBV7-9 with TRBJ2-7; 12 bases match TRBD2. The CDR3 totals 16 residues. CDR1 is SEHNR, CDR2 FQNEAQ, per germline (reference sequence). V dropped 4 bases and J dropped 4; count of bases not matched to a gene: 8. The CDR3 DNA follows: TGTGCCAGCAGCTCCGGACTAGCGGGACTCTTATACGAGCAGTACTTC. It translates to CASSSGLAGLLYEQYF.

The rearrangement links TRBV25-1 to TRBJ1-1; weak D call: TRBD1 (5 bases). Trimming left V 1 base short and J 8 bases short, with 14 bases between. Germline V gene data show CDR1 as MGHDK and CDR2 as SYGVNS. The CDR3 has 14 amino acids. DNA of the CDR3: TGTGCCAGCAGTGAATCGGAGGGGATCACCGAAGCTTTCTTT. It yields the protein CASSESEGITEAFF.

The genes are TRBV15 and TRBJ2-3, with 9 nucleotides matching TRBD2. Germline-derived CDR1 and CDR2 are LNHNV and YYDKDF (reference sequence). The CDR3 length is 18 residues. V lost 5 bases and J lost 1; bases outside the gene matches: 13. CDR3 sequence (DNA): TGTGCCACCAGCCAGAGGGCCTGGACTAGCGATGGCACAGATACGCAGTATTTT. It codes for CATSQRAWTSDGTDTQYF. Supplemented by reference TRBV15 and TRBJ2-3, the full variable domain reads DAMVIQNPRYQVTQFGKPVTLSCSQTLNHNVMYWYQQKSSQAPKLLFHYYDKDFNNEADTPDNFQSRRPNTSFCFLDIRSPGLGDTAMYLCATSQRAWTSDGTDTQYFGPGTRLTVL.

J is TRBJ2-3 and V is TRBV28; D not resolved. V gave up 6 bases and J gave up 5 bases, with 9 bases separating them. From germline, CDR1 is MDHEN and CDR2 SYDVKM. This CDR3 is 12 amino acids long. The CDR3 DNA reads TGTGCCAGCAGGTCGCGGTTAGATACGCAGTATTTT. Protein product: CASRSRLDTQYF.

The rearrangement joins TRBV27 to TRBJ1-1; no clear D. Per germline, CDR1 MNHEY and CDR2 SMNVEV (reference sequence). V gave up 5 bases and J gave up 1 base, with 17 bases separating them. The CDR3 is made up of 16 amino acids. CDR3 sequence (DNA): TGTGCCAGCAGTATGAGGGTTCGGCCTACGAACACTGAAGCTTTCTTT. Protein product: CASSMRVRPTNTEAFF.

The genes are TRBV6-1 and TRBJ1-2; 8 nucleotides match TRBD1. There are 15 residues in the CDR3. Trimming took 2 bases from V and 3 from J; bases not matched to a gene: 5. Germline CDR1 reads MNHNS; CDR2 reads SASEGT. CDR3 nucleotides: TGTGCCAGCAGTGAACTGGACAGGGTCTACTATGGCTACACCTTC. Its protein is CASSELDRVYYGYTF.

The chain links TRBV7-6 to TRBJ2-7; D uncertain. The CDR3 extends over 14 amino acids. Looked up from germline, CDR1 is SGHVS and CDR2 is FNYEAQ. V lost 2 bases and J lost 0, with 8 bases in between. The CDR3 nucleotides read TGTGCCAGCAGCTTAAGCGCCAACTCCTACGAGCAGTACTTC. The encoded protein is CASSLSANSYEQYF.

This chain joins TRBV29-1 and TRBJ2-3, with 10 bases fitting TRBD2. The CDR3 spans 15 residues. CDR1 is SQVTM and CDR2 is ANQGSEA in the germline V gene. V was pared by 7 bases and J by 4 bases, with 11 bases of the junction left unmatched. In DNA, the CDR3 is TGCAGCGCCCAGGTCCTAGCGGGAGTGGCAGATACGCAGTATTTT. Protein product: CSAQVLAGVADTQYF.

The CDR3 DNA reads as TGTGCCTGGAGTGTAGGGGGGGCTGGGGCCAACGTCCTGACTTTC. This translates into CAWSVGGAGANVLTF. The rearrangement joins TRBV30 to TRBJ2-6; the D gene is possibly TRBD2 (7 bases). This CDR3 has 15 amino acids. Germline CDR1 and CDR2: GTSNPN and SVGIG (reference sequence). Trimming removed 0 bases from V and 2 bases from J, with 8 bases in between.

The genes are TRBV5-4 and TRBJ2-3, with 8 bases lining up with TRBD2. Germline V gene lookup returns CDR1 SGHNT and CDR2 YYREEE (reference sequence). There are 13 residues in the CDR3. J lost 3 bases, V lost 4 bases, and 1 base had no gene match. The DNA for the CDR3 is TGTGCCAGCAGCACGGGAGGGACAGATACGCAGTATTTT. Protein: CASSTGGTDTQYF. Drawing the rest from reference TRBV5-4 and TRBJ2-3, the complete variable domain is ETGVTQSPTHLIKTRGQQVTLRCSSQSGHNTVSWYQQALGQGPQFIFQYYREEENGRGNFPPRFSGLQFPNYSSELNVNALELDDSALYLCASSTGGTDTQYFGPGTRLTVL.

The rearrangement uses TRBV6-1 and TRBJ2-1; maybe TRBD2 (6 bases). Germline CDR1 reads MNHNS; CDR2 reads SASEGT. CDR3 length: 15 residues. The V gene lost 4 bases and the J gene lost 5 bases, with 15 bases spanning the gap. The CDR3 sequence is CASSVPLAPHNEQFF. The CDR3 bases are TGTGCCAGCAGTGTACCACTAGCACCTCACAATGAGCAGTTCTTC.

The J gene is TRBJ2-1, the V gene TRBV11-2; 10 nucleotides line up with TRBD2. Germline loops: CDR1 SGHAT, CDR2 FQNNGV. J was trimmed by 6 bases and V by 1 base; bases with no gene match: 9. CDR3 length: 17 residues. CDR3 DNA sequence: TGTGCCAGCAGCTTAGTGTGGGCTAGCGGGAGTGGCAATGAGCAGTTCTTC. As protein: CASSLVWASGSGNEQFF.

This chain joins TRBV19 and TRBJ2-5; a weak D match, TRBD1 (6 bases). Deletions cut 3 bases from V and 1 base from J, with 12 bases between. The germline CDR1 and CDR2 sequences are LNHDA and SQIVND (reference sequence). The CDR3 loop spans 15 amino acids. CDR3 protein: CASSIIGQRQETQYF. As DNA, the CDR3 is TGTGCCAGTAGTATCATCGGACAGCGCCAAGAGACCCAGTACTTC.

The chain is built from TRBV4-1 and TRBJ2-7; 7 nucleotides match TRBD2. This CDR3 is built from 14 residues. J lost 7 bases, V lost 4 bases, and 10 bases had no gene match. Germline CDR1 and CDR2: MGHRA and YSYEKL. In DNA, the CDR3 is TGCGCCAGCAGCCCGGTCGAGGGACTACAAGAGCAGTACTTC. Residues: CASSPVEGLQEQYF.

This chain connects TRBV12-5 to TRBJ2-2; the D gene is possibly TRBD1 (7 bases). Trimming took 3 bases from V and 6 from J, leaving 14 bases between them. Germline CDR1 and CDR2: LGHNT and FRNRAP. The length of the CDR3 is 15 residues. The CDR3 DNA is TGTGCTAGTGGTTTTAGACCCAGGGGGGCCGGGGAGCTGTTTTTT. Its translation is CASGFRPRGAGELFF.

This sequence joins TRBV29-1 and TRBJ2-1; D perhaps matches TRBD1 (6 bases). The CDR3 spans 11 residues. The germline gives CDR1 SQVTM, CDR2 ANQGSEA. The V end lost 7 bases, the J end lost 13 bases, and 17 bases lay between the germline ends. DNA for the CDR3: TGCAGCGCCCCTAGGGGTGGGGGCCAGTTCTTC. Encoded protein: CSAPRGGGQFF.

This clone was seen once. The V gene is TRBV28, the J gene TRBJ2-3; TRBD2 agrees at 8 bases. V shed 7 bases and J 0 bases; nucleotides not matched to a gene: 6. The CDR3 has 15 residues. Germline-derived CDR1 and CDR2 are MDHEN and SYDVKM. The CDR3 spells CASTGRARSTDTQYF. Here the CDR3 DNA reads TGTGCCAGCACCGGGAGGGCCCGAAGCACAGATACGCAGTATTTT.

The J gene is TRBJ2-1, the V gene TRBV7-9; unclear D gene. The CDR3 covers 12 residues. Germline values: CDR1 SEHNR, CDR2 FQNEAQ (reference sequence). The germline V and J ends were trimmed by 7 bases and 9 bases, with 13 bases remaining between them. The CDR3 DNA reads as TGTGCCAGCACCCACGGGTCCTTTGAGCAGTTCTTC. As protein: CASTHGSFEQFF.

This chain links TRBV13 with TRBJ2-7; D gene uncertain. The V and J ends lost 0 bases and 0 bases respectively, with 6 bases between them. Per the germline V gene, CDR1 is PRHDT and CDR2 is FYEKMQ (reference sequence). The CDR3 loop spans 14 amino acids. The CDR3: CASSLGSFSYEQYF. DNA of the CDR3: TGTGCCAGCAGCTTAGGTTCTTTCTCCTACGAGCAGTACTTC.

The rearrangement uses TRBV11-1 and TRBJ2-1; tentative D call: TRBD1 (6 bases). V was cut by 8 bases and J by 6 bases, with 14 bases left in between. Germline CDR1 reads SGHAT; CDR2 reads FQDESV (reference sequence). CDR3 size: 13 residues. CDR3: CASVGQPFNEQFF. The CDR3 DNA follows: TGTGCCAGCGTAGGACAGCCTTTCAATGAGCAGTTCTTC.